Shown below are 19 T cell receptor beta chains from a single sample sequenced in a study of blood T cell repertoires in COVID-19. Data came from immunoSEQ multiplex PCR; TCRdb stores just in-frame clones and leaves some out. The data contain a few hundred thousand clones, about 80% of them singletons. Sequenced material: PBMCs or T cells enriched from blood (not recorded which). The source of these receptors is a woman aged 40 to 49 with acute COVID-19.

This clone was seen a few times. The chain has TRBV9 and TRBJ2-3; D gene uncertain. V was shortened by 3 bases and J by 2 bases, with 13 bases between the two germline ends. CDR3 length equals 15 residues. From germline, CDR1 is SGDLS and CDR2 YYNGEE. The CDR3: CASSAQWYPTDTQYF. The CDR3 nucleotides are TGTGCCAGCAGCGCCCAGTGGTATCCCACAGATACGCAGTATTTT.

The V call is TRBV19, the J call TRBJ2-7; TRBD2 might be the D (6 bases). The CDR3 length is 15 residues. The germline gives CDR1 LNHDA, CDR2 SQIVND (reference sequence). Trimming took 4 bases from V and 3 from J, leaving 16 bases between them. CDR3 loop: CASSSRGGRNYEQYF. CDR3 DNA sequence: TGTGCCAGTAGTAGCCGCGGAGGGAGGAACTACGAGCAGTACTTC.

The rearrangement uses TRBV11-2 and TRBJ2-1; 12 positions agree with TRBD2. V lost 5 bases and J lost 6; bases outside the gene matches: 11. The germline CDR1 and CDR2 sequences are SGHAT and FQNNGV. The CDR3 totals 17 residues. The CDR3 sequence: CASSPSPLAGGINEQFF. The CDR3 DNA follows: TGTGCCAGCAGCCCAAGTCCGCTAGCGGGAGGGATCAATGAGCAGTTCTTC. Full variable domain (rest looked up from reference TRBV11-2 and TRBJ2-1): EAGVAQSPRYKIIEKRQSVAFWCNPISGHATLYWYQQILGQGPKLLIQFQNNGVVDDSQLPKDRFSAERLKGVDSTLKIQPAKLEDSAVYLCASSPSPLAGGINEQFFGPGTRLTVL.

Only one count was recorded for this clone. This sequence joins TRBV3-1 (or the pseudogene TRBV3-2) and TRBJ2-5; no definite D call. This CDR3 contains 12 residues. The germline gives CDR1 LGHDT, CDR2 YNNKEL (reference sequence). The germline V and J ends were trimmed by 0 bases and 6 bases, with 5 bases remaining between them. The CDR3 region is CASSQELQTQYF. Here the CDR3 DNA reads TGTGCCAGCAGCCAAGAACTTCAGACCCAGTACTTC.

This chain connects TRBV6-5 to TRBJ2-1; 7 bases line up with TRBD1. With 4 bases clipped from V and 4 bases from J, the junction kept 7 bases outside the gene matches. Germline V gene lookup returns CDR1 MNHEY and CDR2 SVGAGI. This CDR3 contains 15 residues. DNA of the CDR3: TGTGCCAGCAGTTCTACCGGGACAGCTTACAATGAGCAGTTCTTC. Translation: CASSSTGTAYNEQFF.

The chain joins TRBV30 to TRBJ1-5, with D hard to call. Trimming took off 3 bases at V and 3 bases at J, with 15 bases between the two ends. The CDR3 spans 15 residues. Germline V gene data show CDR1 as GTSNPN and CDR2 as SVGIG (reference sequence). The CDR3 loop reads CAWSLPRGNNQPQHF. The CDR3 DNA reads as TGTGCCTGGAGCCTCCCACGCGGGAACAATCAGCCCCAGCATTTT.

This clone was counted only a few times. The V gene is TRBV4-2, the J gene TRBJ2-5; the match to TRBD2 covers 12 bases. The germline V gene encodes CDR1 LGHNA and CDR2 YNFKEQ. This CDR3 has 17 residues. The V gene end was trimmed by 0 bases and the J gene end by 1 base; junction bases not matched to a gene: 3. CDR3 sequence: CASSQDGTSGFQETQYF. The CDR3 DNA is TGTGCCAGCAGCCAAGATGGGACTAGCGGGTTCCAAGAGACCCAGTACTTC.

The CDR3 nucleotides read TGTGCCAGCAGCTTGGCAGGGCGGCAGCCCCAGCATTTT. Translated, it gives CASSLAGRQPQHF. This chain joins TRBV5-6 and TRBJ1-5; possible D gene TRBD1, 5 bases. The germline CDR1 and CDR2 sequences are SGHDT and YYEEEE. Trimming took 0 bases from V and 7 from J, leaving 8 bases between them. The CDR3 length is 13 residues.

V gene TRBV28 combines with J gene TRBJ1-1, with D unresolved. Germline V gene data show CDR1 as MDHEN and CDR2 as SYDVKM. Trimming removed 1 base from V and 11 bases from J, with 14 bases in between. The CDR3 covers 13 residues. CDR3 bases: TGTGCCAGCAGTTTATTCCGGGTCCCTGGGGCTTTCTTT. Protein: CASSLFRVPGAFF.

This clone was observed once. The chain recombines TRBV2 with TRBJ2-3, with 9 nucleotides matching TRBD2. Germline V gene sequence: CDR1 SNHLY, CDR2 FYNNEI. Germline trimming cut 3 bases from V and 4 bases from J; bases unmatched to any gene: 2. The CDR3 is 14 residues long. The CDR3, as DNA: TGTGCCAGCAGTGAGGTAGCGGGAGCAGATACGCAGTATTTT. Its translation: CASSEVAGADTQYF.

This rearrangement joins TRBV15 to TRBJ2-1, with 12 bases fitting TRBD2. Trimming took 6 bases from V and 8 from J; bases not matched to a gene: 11. This CDR3 comprises 16 residues. Per the germline V gene, CDR1 is LNHNV and CDR2 is YYDKDF (reference sequence). The CDR3 loop reads CATSKASGGAKYEQFF. The DNA for the CDR3 is TGTGCCACCAGTAAAGCTAGCGGGGGGGCTAAATATGAGCAGTTCTTC.

The chain uses TRBV5-6 and TRBJ1-2, with a tentative D call TRBD1 (6 bases). Germline values: CDR1 SGHDT, CDR2 YYEEEE. The CDR3 has 15 amino acids. Trimming removed 4 bases from V and 4 bases from J, with 17 bases in between. The DNA for the CDR3 is TGTGCCAGCAGCCCTACAGGGTCGTGGGGCTATGGCTACACCTTC. Translated, it gives CASSPTGSWGYGYTF.

This clone was detected once. J is TRBJ1-5 and V is TRBV10-2, with D tentatively TRBD1 (6 bases). Per germline, CDR1 WSHSY and CDR2 SAAADI. CDR3 length: 15 residues. V was clipped by 5 bases and J by 3 bases, with 14 bases between them. The CDR3 DNA follows: TGCGCCAGCAGTCCGGTACAGGGTTACAATCAGCCCCAGCATTTT. This translates into CASSPVQGYNQPQHF.

The chain has TRBV18 and TRBJ2-3; 8 nucleotides agree with TRBD1. This CDR3 contains 15 residues. The germline CDR1 and CDR2 sequences are KGHSH and LQKENI. The V and J ends lost 5 bases and 4 bases, in that order; junction bases with no gene match: 8. CDR3 region: CASSRVPGQADTQYF. CDR3 in DNA: TGTGCCAGCTCAAGAGTCCCGGGACAGGCAGATACGCAGTATTTT.

This chain links TRBV7-2 with TRBJ1-1; 8 positions agree with TRBD1. The V gene's germline CDR1 is SGHTA and CDR2 FQGNSA. Trimming at V came to 5 bases and at J to 5 bases, leaving 7 bases not matched to a gene. The CDR3 contains 14 residues. The CDR3 DNA reads as TGTGCCAGCAGCCCAGACAGGGGTCGGACTGAAGCTTTCTTT. Protein sequence: CASSPDRGRTEAFF.

Concerning this clone: The sample carries other DNA sequences with the same CDR3. J is TRBJ1-4 and V is TRBV7-9; 8 positions agree with TRBD1. The CDR3 is 14 amino acids. V gave up 5 bases and J gave up 4 bases; unmatched junction bases: 3. CDR1 and CDR2 (germline): SEHNR, FQNEAQ (reference sequence). The CDR3 region is CASSRGQGNEKLFF. The CDR3 coding sequence is TGTGCCAGCAGCCGCGGACAGGGTAATGAAAAACTGTTTTTT. Complete variable domain (other parts from reference TRBV7-9 and TRBJ1-4): DTGVSQNPRHKITKRGQNVTFRCDPISEHNRLYWYRQTLGQGPEFLTYFQNEAQLEKSRLLSDRFSAERPKGSFSTLEIQRTEQGDSAMYLCASSRGQGNEKLFFGSGTQLSVL.

This clone showed up just a few times. This sequence joins TRBV9 and TRBJ2-7; D might be TRBD1 (6 bases). The CDR3 consists of 15 residues. Trimming stripped 0 bases from V and 2 bases from J, with 12 bases between. CDR1 is SGDLS, CDR2 YYNGEE, per germline. Here the CDR3 reads CASSVGTDFPYEQYF. The CDR3 DNA sequence: TGTGCCAGCAGCGTAGGGACAGATTTTCCCTACGAGCAGTACTTC.

The chain couples TRBV24-1 to TRBJ2-1; D remains unclear. CDR1 is KGHDR and CDR2 is SFDVKD in the germline V gene. The V end lost 4 bases, the J end lost 5 bases, and 11 bases lay between the germline ends. There are 14 residues in the CDR3. As DNA, the CDR3 is TGTGCCACCAGTGAGTATAGCAACCACAATGAGCAGTTCTTC. It codes for CATSEYSNHNEQFF.

The chain couples TRBV4-1 to TRBJ2-7; a possible D gene is TRBD1 (6 bases). The V end was cut by 2 bases, the J end by 3 bases, with 8 bases between. This CDR3 has 13 amino acids. Germline CDR1 and CDR2: MGHRA and YSYEKL. The CDR3 here is CASSQPTGYEQYF. Here the CDR3 DNA reads TGCGCCAGCAGCCAACCGACAGGCTACGAGCAGTACTTC.